Following are 22 T cell receptor beta chains from one sample sequenced in a study of response to subunit inactivated influenza vaccine. Using its own MiXCR run on the RT-PCR reads, TCRdb lists one record per CDR3 protein. The profile shows around 500,000 distinct CDR3 sequences, roughly 9.7% of them singletons. The specimen was PBMCs from blood, collected 45 days after vaccination. The receptors were sampled from a man between 50 and 59 years old who received an inactivated influenza vaccine.

This clonotype was recorded at least ten times. The chain links TRBV7-2 to TRBJ2-5, with D possibly called TRBD1 or TRBD2 (5 bases each). This CDR3 comprises 15 residues. Trimming shortened V by 1 base and J by 4 bases, and 13 bases separated the two germline ends. Germline values: CDR1 SGHTA, CDR2 FQGNSA. In nucleotides, the CDR3 is TGTGCCAGCAGCTTAGAGTCGGGGCTTGCAGAGACCCAGTACTTC. Its protein product is CASSLESGLAETQYF.

The V call is TRBV5-1, the J call TRBJ1-6; possibly TRBD1 for D (6 bases). Germline loops: CDR1 SGHRS, CDR2 YFSETQ. The CDR3 runs to 15 residues. Trimming removed 4 bases at V and 3 bases at J, with 11 bases between. CDR3 sequence (DNA): TGCGCCAGCAGCGGGGACATCCACTATAATTCACCCCTCCACTTT. It is translated as CASSGDIHYNSPLHF.

This clonotype turned up a few times. V and J are TRBV7-2 and TRBJ2-1, with D possibly TRBD2 on 6 matching bases. This CDR3 region has 18 residues. The germline V gene has CDR1 SGHTA and CDR2 FQGNSA. Trimming stripped 0 bases from V and 8 bases from J, with 23 bases between. The CDR3 here is CASSLASGGETFSYEQFF. The DNA of the CDR3 is TGTGCCAGCAGCTTAGCTAGCGGCGGTGAGACTTTTAGTTATGAGCAGTTCTTC.

This clonotype was observed at least ten times. CDR3 in amino acids: CSANDGTGARIYNSPLHF. CDR3 bases: TGCAGTGCGAACGACGGGACAGGGGCACGAATTTATAATTCACCCCTCCACTTT. The rearrangement joins TRBV20-1 to TRBJ1-6, with 10 bases aligning to TRBD1. This CDR3 spans 18 amino acids. Germline V lookup: CDR1 DFQATT, CDR2 SNEGSKA (reference sequence). Trimming cost V 6 bases and J 4 bases; bases outside gene matches: 15.

The chain couples TRBV7-2 to TRBJ2-7; D call uncertain. V was shortened by 3 bases and J by 7 bases, with 7 bases between the two germline ends. The CDR3 is 11 amino acids. In germline, CDR1 is SGHTA, CDR2 FQGNSA. CDR3 in amino acids: CASSFSREQYF. The CDR3 coding sequence is TGTGCCAGCAGCTTCAGTCGGGAGCAGTACTTC. The complete variable domain, with remaining parts taken from reference TRBV7-2 and TRBJ2-7, reads GAGVSQSPSNKVTEKGKDVELRCDPISGHTALYWYRQSLGQGLEFLIYFQGNSAPDKSGLPSDRFSAERTGGSVSTLTIQRTQQEDSAVYLCASSFSREQYFGPGTRLTVT.

The gene calls are TRBV13 and TRBJ1-1; the D is unclear. The ends were cut back, 4 bases at V and 2 bases at J, with 20 bases in the middle. The V gene's germline CDR1 is PRHDT and CDR2 FYEKMQ (reference sequence). This CDR3 spans 17 amino acids. The CDR3 is CASSSPSSIPINTEAFF. For the CDR3, the DNA is TGTGCCAGCAGCTCCCCTTCGTCGATTCCGATAAACACTGAAGCTTTCTTT.

The chain carries TRBV5-1 and TRBJ2-3; either TRBD1 or TRBD2 may fit D (5 bases each). Germline V gene sequence: CDR1 SGHRS, CDR2 YFSETQ. The CDR3 length is 14 residues. Trimming removed 6 bases at V and 1 base at J, with 12 bases between. CDR3 nucleotides: TGCGCCAGCACTTATCAGGGAGGCACAGATACGCAGTATTTT. Residues: CASTYQGGTDTQYF.

With respect to this clonotype: This may arise from a read error, as a much more abundant clone is one base away. The chain employs TRBV13 and TRBJ2-5, with TRBD1 matching 7 bases. The CDR3 sequence is 14 residues long. CDR1 is PRHDT, CDR2 FYEKMQ, per germline (reference sequence). The J segment lost 5 bases and the V segment lost 4 bases, leaving 7 bases of the junction unmatched. CDR3 loop: CASSSDRFLETQYF. For the CDR3, the DNA is TGTGCCAGCAGCTCGGACAGGTTCTTGGAGACCCAGTACTTC. The whole variable domain, filled in from reference TRBV13 and TRBJ2-5, reads AAGVIQSPRHLIKEKRETATLKCYPIPRHDTVYWYQQGPGQDPQFLISFYEKMQSDKGSIPDRFSAQQFSDYHSELNMSSLELGDSALYFCASSSDRFLETQYFGPGTRLLVL.

This clonotype has at least ten counts. The chain combines TRBV12-3 or TRBV12-4 with TRBJ2-7, with D unresolved. Trimming removed 7 bases at V and 6 bases at J, with 13 bases between. The length of the CDR3 is 12 residues. CDR3 amino acids: CASTLSLSEQYF. The CDR3 bases are TGTGCCAGCACCTTATCCTTATCCGAGCAGTACTTC.

In its sample, this clonotype was seen a few times. The V gene is TRBV10-3, the J gene TRBJ2-5, with unresolved D. Trimming removed 2 bases at V and 5 bases at J, with 6 bases between. Germline V lookup: CDR1 ENHRY, CDR2 SYGVKD. This CDR3 has 12 amino acids. The CDR3 region has the DNA TGTGCCATCAGTGAGCCACGGGAGACCCAGTACTTC. Its translation: CAISEPRETQYF.

This clonotype was found a few times. V usage is TRBV7-2 and J usage is TRBJ2-7, with D perhaps TRBD1 or TRBD2 (5 bases each). CDR1 is SGHTA and CDR2 is FQGNSA in the germline V gene. This CDR3 is 14 amino acids long. Trimming took 0 bases from V and 6 from J, leaving 12 bases between them. This chain's CDR3 is CASSLAWGYSEQYF. The CDR3 coding sequence is TGTGCCAGCAGCTTAGCGTGGGGGTACTCCGAGCAGTACTTC.

This clonotype was seen at least ten times. The chain uses TRBV20-1 and TRBJ2-7; D call uncertain. Germline assignment: CDR1 DFQATT and CDR2 SNEGSKA (reference sequence). CDR3 length: 14 residues. Trimming stripped 0 bases from V and 6 bases from J, with 15 bases between. The CDR3 loop reads CSARDPGLPLEQYF. The CDR3, as DNA: TGCAGTGCTAGAGATCCGGGTCTCCCACTCGAGCAGTACTTC.

The CDR3 sequence: CASTLGQHYGYTF. As DNA, the CDR3 is TGTGCCAGCACCCTGGGCCAACACTATGGCTACACCTTC. The chain uses TRBV6-1 and TRBJ1-2, with D hard to call. There are 13 residues in the CDR3. Germline lookup yields CDR1 MNHNS and CDR2 SASEGT. V lost 7 bases and J 3 bases, leaving 12 bases between the germline ends.

The chain combines TRBV7-9 with TRBJ2-1; 7 bases match TRBD2. The CDR3 is made up of 16 amino acids. Trimming at V came to 7 bases and at J to 7 bases, leaving 16 bases not matched to a gene. CDR1 is SEHNR, CDR2 FQNEAQ, per germline (reference sequence). CDR3 coding DNA: TGTGCCAGCACTCCCCCCGAGGGCCTAGCGGAAAATGAGCAGTTCTTC. It is translated as CASTPPEGLAENEQFF.

The chain carries TRBV11-1 and TRBJ2-2; TRBD2 aligns across 9 bases. This CDR3 contains 19 residues. With 1 base clipped from V and 3 bases from J, the junction kept 12 bases outside the gene matches. Germline V CDR1 and CDR2: SGHAT, FQDESV (reference sequence). The CDR3 DNA is TGTGCCAGCAGCTTAGGCGAACTAGCGGGCCCCCGGTACACCGGGGAGCTGTTTTTT. Residues: CASSLGELAGPRYTGELFF.

The rearrangement links TRBV29-1 to TRBJ2-3; 8 nucleotides agree with TRBD2. The germline gives CDR1 SQVTM, CDR2 ANQGSEA. This CDR3 contains 12 residues. This CDR3 is CSMAGGQDTQYF. The CDR3 DNA follows: TGCAGTATGGCGGGGGGTCAGGATACGCAGTATTTT.

V and J are TRBV6-5 and TRBJ2-1, with D perhaps TRBD1 (5 bases). Per germline, CDR1 MNHEY and CDR2 SVGAGI. V was pared by 2 bases and J by 5 bases, with 25 bases between. The CDR3 has 19 residues. In DNA, the CDR3 is TGTGCCAGCAGTTACGGGGCTAGAAGTCTTGTAGCTAACAACAATGAGCAGTTCTTC. It yields the protein CASSYGARSLVANNNEQFF.

This clonotype has just a few counts. The V call is TRBV7-2, the J call TRBJ2-7; tentatively, D is TRBD2 (6 bases). V was clipped by 2 bases and J by 2 bases, with 7 bases between them. The CDR3 is 13 residues long. Germline values: CDR1 SGHTA, CDR2 FQGNSA. The CDR3 spells CASSLWGAYEQYF. CDR3 bases: TGTGCCAGCAGCTTATGGGGGGCCTACGAGCAGTACTTC.

This clonotype came up many times. The V gene is TRBV20-1, the J gene TRBJ2-1; 11 bases are shared with TRBD2. The CDR3 consists of 15 residues. Germline loops: CDR1 DFQATT, CDR2 SNEGSKA (reference sequence). V lost 5 bases to trimming and J lost 8 bases; unmatched junction nucleotides: 11. In DNA form, the CDR3 reads TGCAGTGCTGGACATAGCGGGAGGGCCTCCGATGAGCAGTTCTTC. Translating it yields CSAGHSGRASDEQFF.

The chain joins TRBV27 to TRBJ1-1; D may be TRBD1 (6 bases). Germline-derived CDR1 and CDR2 are MNHEY and SMNVEV (reference sequence). CDR3 length: 15 residues. V lost 0 bases to trimming and J lost 5 bases, with 13 bases between them. The CDR3 nucleotides are TGTGCCAGCAGTTTATCTCCAGGGGCAGGGACTGAAGCTTTCTTT. It is translated as CASSLSPGAGTEAFF.

In its sample, this clonotype was seen a few times. V is TRBV20-1 and J is TRBJ2-5; TRBD2 matches 8 bases. In germline, CDR1 is DFQATT, CDR2 SNEGSKA (reference sequence). The J segment lost 5 bases and the V segment lost 3 bases, leaving 5 bases of the junction unmatched. The CDR3 is 13 amino acids. CDR3 in DNA: TGCAGTGCTAGTGGGGGCGGGAGGGAGACCCAGTACTTC. This translates into CSASGGGRETQYF.

The chain recombines TRBV4-3 with TRBJ1-1; 7 bases fit TRBD1. The ends lost 0 bases at V and 0 bases at J; junction bases unmatched: 7. Per germline, CDR1 LGHNA and CDR2 YSLEER. The CDR3 consists of 17 residues. In nucleotides, the CDR3 is TGCGCCAGCAGCCAAGATCTGGCAGGGGGGCTGAACACTGAAGCTTTCTTT. Translation: CASSQDLAGGLNTEAFF.